This T cell receptor (beta chain) was documented in a study of T cells in Graves' hyperthyroidism and ophthalmopathy. The wider study: Initial diagnosis, before any treatment, was when peripheral blood was collected. General observations from the study: From stable hyperthyroidism, ophthalmopathy was set apart by a 13 V-J model.

Diagnosis relied on clinical symptoms, serum thyroxine and TRAb, thyroid ultrasound and orbital computed tomography. The J segment lost 0 bases and the V segment lost 6 bases, leaving 4 bases of the junction unmatched. CDR3 size: 15 residues. Concerning this clonotype: No antigen is known for it.

RNA transcripts were the template for amplifying TCR beta CDR3 regions. First-round RT-PCR of the TCR CDR3 relied on the HTBI primer set. TCRdb reanalysed the multiplex PCR reads using MiXCR and keeps one entry per CDR3 protein. The table records hundreds of thousands of distinct CDR3 sequences, 35% of them present only once. This receptor was obtained from a woman aged 40 to 50 with Graves' hyperthyroidism. Input material: blood. The J gene is TRBJ2-5, the V gene TRBV12-3 or TRBV12-4, with 10 bases that match TRBD2. The CDR3 sequence: CASRHSGGYQETQYF. The CDR3 coding sequence is TGTGCCAGCAGACATAGCGGGGGGTACCAAGAGACCCAGTACTTC.